This TCR beta chain was retrieved from a study of T cell repertoires in cytomegalovirus infection. TCRdb reanalysed the reads using MiXCR and keeps one entry per CDR3 protein. The table has about 350,000 distinct CDR3 sequences, about 35% seen once. Comments on this clonotype: Its antigen is currently unknown.

V was pared by 5 bases and J by 4 bases, with 11 bases between. The CDR3 is 13 residues long. Germline V CDR1 and CDR2: SGHAT, FQNNGV. The sequence was obtained from a human donor in good health (CMV status not recorded). Some clones in this sample may be carry-over from other donors' samples. V gene TRBV11-2 combines with J gene TRBJ2-5, with D unresolved. This material consisted of cultured PBMCs, taken from culture after CMV antigen stimulation. As DNA, the CDR3 is TGTGCCAGCAGCCAGTGGGTGCGAGAGACCCAGTACTTC. It translates to CASSQWVRETQYF.